The clone carrying this TCR beta chain was detected only a few times. Its antigen is not identified. This specimen comes from a study of T-cell reconstitution after alpha-beta-depleted transplantation in children. General study findings and limits: Diversity and T-cell counts at one year after transplant derived mostly from new T cells. Several hundred graft clones that had expanded were reportedly the source of alpha-beta T cells about two months after transplant.

Preparing the TCRbeta library involved the use of unique molecular identifiers. TCRdb re-derived calls from the PCR reads in MiXCR, one entry per CDR3 protein. The data show 700,000 to 950,000 distinct CDR3 sequences, less than 20% seen once. Looked up from germline, CDR1 is SGHRS and CDR2 is YFSETQ. The CDR3 has 14 residues. V shed 3 bases and J shed 2 bases, with 12 bases lying between them. The sequence was collected from a male patient under 18 who had a stem cell transplant for acute lymphoblastic leukemia, so the T cells may come from the graft donor. Sequencing used PBMCs, mostly from graft donor cells, obtained 360 days after TCRalphabeta/CD19-depleted stem cell transplant. This chain uses TRBV5-1 with TRBJ2-7; D is perhaps TRBD2 (6 bases). CDR3 loop: CASSSGGIPYEQYF. CDR3 DNA: TGCGCCAGCAGCTCGGGCGGGATCCCCTACGAGCAGTACTTC.